These 13 T cell receptor beta chains originate from one sample sequenced in a study of T-cell reconstitution after alpha-beta-depleted transplantation in children (dated by TCRdb to the mid-2010s). Libraries were made using PCR. TCRdb lists the instrument as Illumina HiSeq 2500. TCR libraries were prepared with molecular barcoding, using unique molecular identifiers to normalize TCRbeta repertoire quantification. Clones were called with MiXCR by TCRdb after fastp trimmed the public reads at Q25, and only in-frame beta chains were retained. CDR3 protein sequences are deduplicated, and each keeps its most common genes and DNA. The sample table holds approximately 150,000 distinct CDR3 sequences, of which 7.5% to 9% were seen once. The ten top clones hold roughly 20% of the sample. In the paper's terms, the treatment or condition label means: allogeneic hematopoietic cell transplantation with graft depleted of TCRalphabeta T cells and CD19 B cells.

The source material was PBMCs, mostly from graft donor cells, sampled 180 days after TCRalphabeta/CD19-depleted stem cell transplant. All receptors come from a female patient aged 2 to 10 who had a stem cell transplant for congenital amegakaryocytic thrombocytopenia, so the T cells may come from the graft donor.

This clonotype was picked up many times. It may be a read error: a sequence one base away is much more abundant. The chain joins TRBV5-1 to TRBJ2-3, with TRBD2 matching 9 bases. Germline CDR1 is SGHRS and CDR2 is YFSETQ. Germline trimming cut 0 bases from V and 4 bases from J; bases unmatched to any gene: 0. CDR3 length: 14 amino acids. CDR3 sequence reads: CASSLGLAADTQYF. The CDR3 DNA sequence: TGCGCCAGCAGCTTGGGACTAGCGGCAGATACGCAGTATTTT. Drawing the rest from reference TRBV5-1 and TRBJ2-3, the complete variable domain is KAGVTQTPRYLIKTRGQQVTLSCSPISGHRSVSWYQQTPGQGLQFLFEYFSETQRNKGNFPGRFSGRQFSNSRSEMNVSTLELGDSALYLCASSLGLAADTQYFGPGTRLTVL.

This chain uses TRBV28 with TRBJ2-7; 15 bases are a match to TRBD2. Germline CDR1 is MDHEN and CDR2 is SYDVKM. V lost 6 bases and J lost 6; bases outside the gene matches: 9. This CDR3 is 16 amino acids long. DNA for the CDR3: TGTGCCAGCAGCACCGGACTAGCGGGAGGGGCCTTCGAGCAGTACTTC. Protein product: CASSTGLAGGAFEQYF.

With regard to this clonotype: This may arise from a read error, as a much more abundant clone is one base away. V usage is TRBV3-1 and J usage is TRBJ2-7; TRBD1 aligns across 8 bases. There are 15 residues in the CDR3. The germline CDR1 and CDR2 sequences are LGHDT and YNNKEL (reference sequence). Trimming cost V 8 bases and J 5 bases; bases outside gene matches: 14. The CDR3 DNA reads TGTGCCAGCTGTCGCGGACGGGACAGGCCTGACGAGCAGTACTTC. This codes for CASCRGRDRPDEQYF.

The chain recombines TRBV20-1 with TRBJ2-7, with 9 bases identical to TRBD1. Per the germline V gene, CDR1 is DFQATT and CDR2 is SNEGSKA (reference sequence). With 5 bases clipped from V and 5 bases from J, the junction kept 4 bases outside the gene matches. CDR3 size: 12 residues. The chain's CDR3 is CSAGDRENEQYF. CDR3 sequence (DNA): TGCAGTGCTGGGGACAGGGAAAACGAGCAGTACTTC.

This clonotype was recorded at least ten times. This chain links TRBV20-1 with TRBJ2-2; tentatively, D is TRBD1 (5 bases). With 1 base removed from V and 1 base from J, the gap between germline ends came to 7 bases. This CDR3 contains 14 residues. Per germline, CDR1 DFQATT and CDR2 SNEGSKA (reference sequence). As DNA, the CDR3 is TGCAGTGCTAGAGGGCAGGGGAACACCGGGGAGCTGTTTTTT. Amino acid sequence: CSARGQGNTGELFF.

This clonotype was counted at least ten times. V is TRBV20-1 and J is TRBJ1-1; D uncertain. CDR1 DFQATT and CDR2 SNEGSKA come from the germline V gene (reference sequence). Trimming took off 3 bases at V and 3 bases at J, with 5 bases between the two ends. There are 11 residues in the CDR3. The CDR3 bases are TGCAGTGCTAGTCAGTACACTGAAGCTTTCTTT. Encoded protein: CSASQYTEAFF.

Many counts were recorded for this clonotype. The V call is TRBV20-1, the J call TRBJ1-5, with unresolved D. V gave up 7 bases and J gave up 0 bases, with 7 bases separating them. CDR1 DFQATT and CDR2 SNEGSKA come from the germline V gene (reference sequence). The CDR3 spans 12 residues. The CDR3 nucleotides are TGCAGTGGAACAAATAGCAATCAGCCCCAGCATTTT. It codes for CSGTNSNQPQHF.

This clonotype was counted many times. The chain has TRBV20-1 and TRBJ2-5; 8 nucleotides align to TRBD2. There are 13 residues in the CDR3. The V segment lost 7 bases and the J segment 1 base; nucleotides outside the gene matches: 5. Germline CDR1 DFQATT, CDR2 SNEGSKA (reference sequence). Written as DNA, the CDR3 is TGCAGTGGATGTAGCGGGGTCCAAGAGACCCAGTACTTC. It translates to CSGCSGVQETQYF.

This clonotype was seen many times. This sequence joins TRBV20-1 and TRBJ1-1, with D unresolved. This CDR3 has 13 amino acids. Per germline, CDR1 DFQATT and CDR2 SNEGSKA (reference sequence). V was cut by 0 bases and J by 7 bases, with 12 bases left in between. The CDR3 here is CSARDDGWGEAFF. CDR3 DNA: TGCAGTGCTAGAGATGACGGGTGGGGTGAAGCTTTCTTT.

The chain combines TRBV11-1 with TRBJ1-1, with D tentatively TRBD1 (5 bases). The CDR3 is 15 amino acids. Between the trimmed V and J ends, which lost 0 bases and 5 bases, there was a span of 13 bases. Germline-derived CDR1 and CDR2 are SGHAT and FQDESV (reference sequence). CDR3 loop: CASSLARGSGTEAFF. CDR3 sequence (DNA): TGTGCCAGCAGCTTAGCGAGGGGCTCGGGGACTGAAGCTTTCTTT. The whole variable domain, remainder taken from reference TRBV11-1 and TRBJ1-1, is EAEVAQSPRYKITEKSQAVAFWCDPISGHATLYWYRQILGQGPELLVQFQDESVVDDSQLPKDRFSAERLKGVDSTLKIQPAELGDSAMYLCASSLARGSGTEAFFGQGTRLTVV.

About this clonotype itself: The germline gene is not matched at one end of the junction; a read error may be the cause. J is TRBJ2-5 and V is TRBV10-3; the match to TRBD2 covers 7 bases. This CDR3 has 15 amino acids. Germline V lookup: CDR1 ENHRY, CDR2 SYGVKD. The CDR3 DNA is TGTGCCATCCGTGATGGGGAGGGCCCTCGGGAGACCCAGTACTTC. Translating it yields CAIRDGEGPRETQYF.

This clonotype was seen ten or more times. The V and J genes are TRBV29-1 and TRBJ1-2; TRBD1 matches at 9 bases. Unmatched junction bases numbered 7, after V lost 6 bases and J lost 8 bases. CDR1 and CDR2 (germline): SQVTM, ANQGSEA. The CDR3 sequence is 12 residues long. CDR3 in DNA: TGCAGCGTCGCCACAGGGGGCGCGGGCTACACCTTC. Translated: CSVATGGAGYTF. Together with reference TRBV29-1 and TRBJ1-2, the CDR3 gives the full variable domain: SAVISQKPSRDICQRGTSLTIQCQVDSQVTMMFWYRQQPGQSLTLIATANQGSEATYESGFVIDKFPISRPNLTFSTLTVSNMSPEDSSIYLCSVATGGAGYTFGSGTRLTVV.

This clonotype was counted ten times or more. The chain is built from TRBV29-1 and TRBJ2-7, with 10 bases identical to TRBD1. V lost 4 bases, J lost 7 bases, and 4 bases stayed unmatched. Germline CDR1 reads SQVTM; CDR2 reads ANQGSEA. The length of the CDR3 is 12 residues. The DNA of the CDR3 is TGCAGCGTTGGGACAGGGGGTTTTGAGCAGTACTTC. Residues: CSVGTGGFEQYF.